The next 14 T cell receptor beta chains were all read from a single sample in a study of radiotherapy plus CTLA-4 blockade in lung cancer. The data were produced by immunoSEQ multiplex PCR, yet TCRdb's version contains in-frame clones alone and is incomplete. In the table there are under 95,000 clones, 60% to 85% of which are singletons. Sequencing used peripheral blood, obtained from a patient treated with radiotherapy plus ipilimumab. The source of these receptors is a human donor with non-small cell lung cancer whose response to radiotherapy plus ipilimumab could not be evaluated. Some clones in this sample may be carry-over from other donors' samples.

CDR3 nucleotides: TGTGCCAGTAGTATAGGAGGGTTGTCCGGCTACACCTTC. Amino acid sequence: CASSIGGLSGYTF. The chain has TRBV19 and TRBJ1-2; D unresolved. V was cut by 1 base and J by 8 bases, with 11 bases left in between. This CDR3 contains 13 residues. Germline V gives CDR1 LNHDA, CDR2 SQIVND (reference sequence).

The CDR3 loop reads CASIVTGGYTEAFF. CDR3 coding DNA: TGTGCCAGCATTGTGACAGGGGGCTACACTGAAGCTTTCTTT. The gene calls are TRBV6-1 and TRBJ1-1, with TRBD1 matching over 10 bases. There are 14 residues in the CDR3. CDR1 and CDR2 (germline): MNHNS, SASEGT. J gave up 3 bases and V 7 bases, and 5 bases lay outside the gene matches.

The V gene is TRBV10-3, the J gene TRBJ2-5; D gene uncertain. Germline values: CDR1 ENHRY, CDR2 SYGVKD. CDR3 size: 13 residues. Trimming stripped 10 bases from V and 5 bases from J, with 17 bases between. DNA for the CDR3: TGTGCCAGCAGCCCCCCTTATATGGAGACCCAGTACTTC. Translated: CASSPPYMETQYF.

The V call is TRBV15, the J call TRBJ1-5; tentatively, D is TRBD1 (5 bases). CDR1 is LNHNV, CDR2 YYDKDF, per germline (reference sequence). Trimming pared 0 bases from V and 7 bases from J, leaving 10 bases between. This CDR3 is built from 14 residues. CDR3 in amino acids: CATSRDQGGQPQHF. The CDR3 bases are TGTGCCACCAGCAGAGACCAGGGAGGCCAGCCCCAGCATTTT.

This rearrangement joins TRBV29-1 to TRBJ2-2; D is undetermined. The CDR3 is made up of 12 amino acids. Between the trimmed V and J ends, which lost 5 bases and 1 base, there was a span of 5 bases. The V gene's germline CDR1 is SQVTM and CDR2 ANQGSEA. CDR3 bases: TGCAGCGTTTCACTGAACACCGGGGAGCTGTTTTTT. Protein sequence: CSVSLNTGELFF.

V gene TRBV16 combines with J gene TRBJ1-1, with 9 bases fitting TRBD1. Looked up from germline, CDR1 is KGHSY and CDR2 is FQNENV. After removal of 0 bases from V and 3 bases from J, the junction contained 8 bases not matched to a gene. This CDR3 spans 17 amino acids. The CDR3 is CASSQSGGQGRYTEAFF. Written as DNA, the CDR3 is TGTGCCAGCAGCCAATCGGGGGGACAGGGAAGGTACACTGAAGCTTTCTTT.

This clone appeared once. The chain is built from TRBV18 and TRBJ2-3; weak D call: TRBD1 (6 bases). Germline V gene sequence: CDR1 KGHSH, CDR2 LQKENI. V lost 1 base and J lost 2, with 10 bases in between. This CDR3 is built from 15 residues. DNA of the CDR3: TGTGCCAGCTCACCACTACAGGGCGACACAGATACGCAGTATTTT. Residues: CASSPLQGDTDTQYF.

V gene TRBV7-2 combines with J gene TRBJ2-1, with unresolved D. Germline V gives CDR1 SGHTA, CDR2 FQGNSA. This CDR3 has 12 residues. V was pared by 4 bases and J by 3 bases, with 4 bases between. Here the CDR3 reads CASSSHYNEQFF. DNA of the CDR3: TGTGCCAGCAGCTCCCACTACAATGAGCAGTTCTTC.

The gene calls are TRBV28 and TRBJ2-7; 15 nucleotides align to TRBD2. The CDR3 loop spans 19 amino acids. V trimming: 2 bases; J trimming: 4 bases; junction bases outside the gene matches: 12. Germline CDR1 MDHEN, CDR2 SYDVKM. CDR3 loop: CASSLTRTSGGAARYEQYF. For the CDR3, the DNA is TGTGCCAGCAGTTTAACCCGGACTAGCGGGGGGGCGGCCCGTTACGAGCAGTACTTC.

The rearrangement links TRBV28 to TRBJ1-3; D possibly corresponds to TRBD1 (6 bases). This CDR3 contains 17 residues. V was clipped by 5 bases and J by 4 bases, with 21 bases between them. Germline lookup yields CDR1 MDHEN and CDR2 SYDVKM. This CDR3 reads CASSPPRGGGQGNTIYF. The CDR3 DNA reads as TGTGCCAGCAGTCCCCCGCGGGGCGGGGGGCAGGGAAACACCATATATTTT.

This clone has just one count. The CDR3 loop reads CASRSSGTGKLFF. The CDR3 DNA sequence: TGTGCCAGTAGAAGCTCCGGGACAGGGAAACTGTTTTTT. V usage is TRBV19 and J usage is TRBJ1-4; 9 nucleotides align to TRBD1. Germline CDR1 is LNHDA and CDR2 is SQIVND (reference sequence). V lost 6 bases and J lost 11; bases outside the gene matches: 7. The CDR3 contains 13 residues.

The sample holds a few counts of this clone. The rearrangement links TRBV5-1 to TRBJ2-7; TRBD1 matches 9 bases. V lost 4 bases to trimming and J lost 1 base; unmatched junction nucleotides: 6. Germline CDR1 and CDR2: SGHRS and YFSETQ. The CDR3 has 15 amino acids. CDR3 coding DNA: TGCGCCAGCAGCCCGCGGACAGGGGATTCCTACGAGCAGTACTTC. Protein: CASSPRTGDSYEQYF.

The CDR3 sequence: CASSDRNREETQYF. CDR3 in DNA: TGCGCCAGCAGTGATAGGAACAGGGAAGAGACCCAGTACTTC. This chain connects TRBV10-2 to TRBJ2-5; TRBD1 might be the D (6 bases). The germline V gene has CDR1 WSHSY and CDR2 SAAADI. V was cut by 3 bases and J by 3 bases, with 11 bases left in between. This CDR3 has 14 amino acids.

The chain uses TRBV12-5 and TRBJ2-7; perhaps TRBD1 as D (6 bases). The length of the CDR3 is 17 residues. V gave up 0 bases and J gave up 2 bases, with 17 bases separating them. Germline assignment: CDR1 LGHNT and CDR2 FRNRAP. The CDR3 nucleotides read TGTGCTAGTGGTTTGGTACCCCCCAGGACAGCAACCTACGAGCAGTACTTC. Encoded protein: CASGLVPPRTATYEQYF.